This entry features one T cell receptor beta chain sequence. What it recognizes is unknown. These data belong to a study of CD8+CD57+ T cells in acquired aplastic anemia. Study details: The sorted CD4+ and CD8+ cells yielded an average around 3 ug of DNA. The study's findings and limits: Overlapping CD8+ CDR3 repertoires of patients and controls contained twenty-nine shared sequences. Patients and controls had CD8+ Simpson's diversity values that were not significantly distinct.

Genomic DNA, serving as template, underwent TCR beta VDJ and CDR3 profiling. TCRdb independently ran MiXCR on the reads; one entry per CDR3 protein. The repertoire holds some 47,000 distinct CDR3 sequences, with about three quarters as singletons. This TCR was sampled from a human donor in good health, serving as a control. What was sequenced was sorted CD4+, CD8+, or CD8+CD57+ T cells (not recorded which) from PBMCs.

The DNA for the CDR3 is TGTGCCAGCAGGTTCACTAGCGGGGGATCCTACGAGCAGTACGTC. Translated, it gives CASRFTSGGSYEQYV. The chain recombines TRBV2 with TRBJ2-7; 11 bases fit TRBD2. The CDR3 loop spans 15 amino acids. Germline CDR1 reads SNHLY; CDR2 reads FYNNEI. With 6 bases clipped from V and 1 base from J, the junction kept 5 bases outside the gene matches.